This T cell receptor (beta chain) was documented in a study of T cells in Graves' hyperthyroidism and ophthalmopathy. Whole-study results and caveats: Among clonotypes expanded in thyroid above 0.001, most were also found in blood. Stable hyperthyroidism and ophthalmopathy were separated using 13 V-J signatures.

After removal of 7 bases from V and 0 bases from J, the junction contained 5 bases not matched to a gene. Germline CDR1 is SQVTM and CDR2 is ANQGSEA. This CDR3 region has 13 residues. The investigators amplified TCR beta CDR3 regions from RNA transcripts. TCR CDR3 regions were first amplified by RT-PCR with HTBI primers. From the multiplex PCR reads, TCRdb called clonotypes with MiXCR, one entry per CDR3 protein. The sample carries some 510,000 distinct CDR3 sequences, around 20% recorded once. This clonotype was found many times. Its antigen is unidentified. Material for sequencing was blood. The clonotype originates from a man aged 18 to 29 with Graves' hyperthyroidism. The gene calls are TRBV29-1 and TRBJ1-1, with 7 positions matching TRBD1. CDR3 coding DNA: TGCAGCGCCCGGACAGGAGTGAACACTGAAGCTTTCTTT. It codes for CSARTGVNTEAFF.